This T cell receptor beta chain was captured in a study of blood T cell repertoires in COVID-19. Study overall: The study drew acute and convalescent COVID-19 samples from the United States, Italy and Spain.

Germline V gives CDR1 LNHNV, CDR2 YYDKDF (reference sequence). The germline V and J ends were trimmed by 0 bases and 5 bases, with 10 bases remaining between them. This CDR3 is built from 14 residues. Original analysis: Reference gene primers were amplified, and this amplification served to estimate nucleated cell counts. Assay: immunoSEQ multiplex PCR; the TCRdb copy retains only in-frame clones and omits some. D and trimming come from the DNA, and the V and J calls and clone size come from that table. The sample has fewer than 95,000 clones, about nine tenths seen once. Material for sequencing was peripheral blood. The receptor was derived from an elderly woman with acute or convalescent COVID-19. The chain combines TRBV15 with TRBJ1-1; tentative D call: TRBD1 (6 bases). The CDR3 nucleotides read TGTGCCACCAGCAGAGAGTCTAGGGGGACTGAAGCTTTCTTT. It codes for CATSRESRGTEAFF.